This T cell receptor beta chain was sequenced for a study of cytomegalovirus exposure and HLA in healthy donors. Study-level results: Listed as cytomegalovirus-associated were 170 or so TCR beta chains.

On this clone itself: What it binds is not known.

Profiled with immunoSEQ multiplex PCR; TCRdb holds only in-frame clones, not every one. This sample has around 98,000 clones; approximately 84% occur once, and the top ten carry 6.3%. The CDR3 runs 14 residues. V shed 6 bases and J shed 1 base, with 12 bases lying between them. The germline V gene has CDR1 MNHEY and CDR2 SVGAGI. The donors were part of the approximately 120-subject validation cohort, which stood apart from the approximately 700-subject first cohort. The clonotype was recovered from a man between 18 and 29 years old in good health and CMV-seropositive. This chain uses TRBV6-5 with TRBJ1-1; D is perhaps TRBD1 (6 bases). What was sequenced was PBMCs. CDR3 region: CASRRQEPNTEAFF. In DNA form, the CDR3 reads TGTGCCAGCAGGAGACAGGAGCCGAACACTGAAGCTTTCTTT.